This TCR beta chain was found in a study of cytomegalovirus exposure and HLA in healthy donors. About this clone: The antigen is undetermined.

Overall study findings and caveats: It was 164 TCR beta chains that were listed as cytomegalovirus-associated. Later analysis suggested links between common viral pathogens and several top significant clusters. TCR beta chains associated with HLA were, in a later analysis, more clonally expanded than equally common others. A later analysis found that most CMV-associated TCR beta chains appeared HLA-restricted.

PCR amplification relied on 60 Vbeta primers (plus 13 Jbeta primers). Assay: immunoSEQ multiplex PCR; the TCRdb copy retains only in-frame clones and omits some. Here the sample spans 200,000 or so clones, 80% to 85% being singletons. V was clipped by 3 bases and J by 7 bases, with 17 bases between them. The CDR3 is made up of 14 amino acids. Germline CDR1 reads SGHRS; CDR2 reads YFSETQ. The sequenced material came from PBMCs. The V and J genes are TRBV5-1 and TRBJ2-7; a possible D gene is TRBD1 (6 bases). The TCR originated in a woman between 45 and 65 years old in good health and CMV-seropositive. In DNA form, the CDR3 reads TGCGCCAGCAGCTCTGGGGACACCCTGGGGGAGCAGTACTTC. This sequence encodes CASSSGDTLGEQYF.